The entry that follows covers one T cell receptor (beta chain) sequence. Its antigen is not identified. These data are taken from a study of T cell responses to AZD1222 COVID-19 vaccine. Study conclusions and caveats: Nearly half of spike-specific TCRs reportedly target unmutated variant regions. The donors showed a predominance of white British ancestry and of females, with possible underestimation of clonal diversity.

Germline V gene data show CDR1 as MGHRA and CDR2 as YSYEKL. CDR3 length equals 17 residues. Trimming shortened V by 0 bases and J by 2 bases, and 15 bases separated the two germline ends. Sequenced by immunoSEQ multiplex PCR; TCRdb stores in-frame clones only, minus some. In the table there are around 100,000 clones, about 92% of which are singletons. The source was peripheral blood, collected on day 0 of AZD1222 vaccination. The gene calls are TRBV4-1 and TRBJ2-3; no definite D call. The TCR comes from an adult in good health. CDR3 bases: TGCGCCAGCAGCCAAGATCCTGGAGCCATTTCCACAGATACGCAGTATTTT. Translated, it gives CASSQDPGAISTDTQYF.